This entry lists 26 T cell receptor beta chains sequenced from one sample in a study of T cells after yellow fever vaccination (dated by TCRdb to about 2019). To prepare the library, 5' RACE was applied. Instrument on record: Illumina NovaSeq 6000. In-frame beta chains were kept once TCRdb had trimmed the public reads at Q25 with fastp and called clones with MiXCR. CDR3 protein sequences are deduplicated, and each keeps its most common genes and DNA. A total of hundreds of thousands of distinct CDR3 sequences appear in this sample, about 17% of them only once. Clones ranked in the top ten supply roughly a sixth of the sample. The treatment or condition label, read with the paper, signifies: live attenuated yellow fever vaccine strain. Source: PBMCs, taken before the yellow fever booster vaccination. The source is a man between 18 and 35 years old who received the YFV17D yellow fever vaccine.

The chain employs TRBV6-6 and TRBJ2-5, with 9 bases identical to TRBD1. CDR3 length: 14 residues. Germline values: CDR1 MNHNY, CDR2 SVGAGI (reference sequence). V shed 8 bases, J shed 4 bases, and the junction held 8 bases outside the gene matches. In DNA, the CDR3 is TGTGCCAGCGCTACAGGGGGCCACGGAGAGACCCAGTACTTC. It yields the protein CASATGGHGETQYF.

This rearrangement joins TRBV5-1 to TRBJ2-2; D is possibly TRBD1 (5 bases). Trimming took 7 bases from V and 4 from J, leaving 17 bases between them. In germline, CDR1 is SGHRS, CDR2 YFSETQ. This CDR3 comprises 15 residues. DNA of the CDR3: TGCGCCAGCGCGGTACAGGAGCTCGGCACCGGGGAGCTGTTTTTT. Amino acid sequence: CASAVQELGTGELFF.

This chain joins TRBV10-1 and TRBJ2-2, with D unresolved. The CDR3 totals 13 residues. CDR1 is WNHNN and CDR2 is SYGVQD in the germline V gene (reference sequence). V was clipped by 6 bases and J by 3 bases, with 8 bases between them. CDR3 sequence: CASSPMHTGELFF. CDR3 in DNA: TGCGCCAGCAGCCCGATGCACACCGGGGAGCTGTTTTTT.

The chain joins TRBV27 to TRBJ2-7, with D hard to call. CDR3 length: 13 residues. Germline V CDR1 and CDR2: MNHEY, SMNVEV (reference sequence). Deletions cut 2 bases from V and 3 bases from J, with 8 bases between. CDR3 nucleotides: TGTGCCAGCAGTTTAAGTGTGGTCTACGAGCAGTACTTC. Translating gives CASSLSVVYEQYF.

This chain joins TRBV6-5 and TRBJ1-3; 9 bases match TRBD1. CDR3 size: 17 residues. The germline V gene encodes CDR1 MNHEY and CDR2 SVGAGI. The trim removed 6 bases at V and 0 bases at J, leaving 9 bases unmatched. Here the CDR3 reads CASRLGTGLGSGNTIYF. CDR3 nucleotides: TGTGCCAGCAGACTCGGGACAGGGTTGGGCTCTGGAAACACCATATATTTT.

The chain is built from TRBV10-3 and TRBJ2-7; TRBD2 matches at 12 bases. Germline CDR1 reads ENHRY; CDR2 reads SYGVKD. This CDR3 spans 13 amino acids. The V and J ends lost 5 bases and 7 bases, in that order; junction bases with no gene match: 3. The chain's CDR3 is CAISIGLAGEQYF. The CDR3, as DNA: TGTGCCATCAGTATCGGACTAGCGGGAGAGCAGTACTTC.

The chain couples TRBV4-3 to TRBJ2-5; no firm D call. The CDR3 is made up of 13 amino acids. The V gene lost 1 base and the J gene lost 5 bases, with 8 bases spanning the gap. Germline values: CDR1 LGHNA, CDR2 YSLEER. The CDR3 loop reads CASSQVAEETQYF. The CDR3 DNA sequence: TGCGCCAGCAGCCAAGTCGCGGAGGAGACCCAGTACTTC.

The table lists this clonotype with many counts. The J gene is TRBJ2-3, the V gene TRBV4-2; 8 bases align to TRBD1. This CDR3 comprises 16 residues. Germline-derived CDR1 and CDR2 are LGHNA and YNFKEQ. The V and J ends lost 4 bases and 1 base, in that order; junction bases with no gene match: 7. CDR3 DNA sequence: TGTGCCAGCAGCCTCCAAACAGGGGGACGCACAGATACGCAGTATTTT. Encoded protein: CASSLQTGGRTDTQYF.

This chain uses TRBV2 with TRBJ1-5; 11 bases match TRBD1. There are 14 residues in the CDR3. The V gene end was trimmed by 5 bases and the J gene end by 6 bases; junction bases not matched to a gene: 3. From germline, CDR1 is SNHLY and CDR2 FYNNEI. CDR3 in amino acids: CASSWDRGGQPQHF. CDR3 in DNA: TGTGCCAGCAGTTGGGACAGGGGGGGTCAGCCCCAGCATTTT.

This clonotype was counted only a few times. This chain connects TRBV30 to TRBJ2-7; the match to TRBD1 covers 8 bases. CDR3 length: 19 residues. In germline, CDR1 is GTSNPN, CDR2 SVGIG (reference sequence). Trimming removed 4 bases from V and 0 bases from J; junction bases left unmatched: 20. The CDR3 region is CAWTGMQGAPYFSSYEQYV. CDR3 in DNA: TGTGCCTGGACGGGTATGCAGGGGGCTCCCTATTTCAGCTCCTACGAGCAGTACGTC.

The chain carries TRBV5-6 and TRBJ2-5, with a possible D match to TRBD1 (6 bases). The germline V gene encodes CDR1 SGHDT and CDR2 YYEEEE. V was pared by 4 bases and J by 4 bases, with 17 bases between. The CDR3 runs 15 residues. The CDR3 coding sequence is TGTGCCAGCAGCCTAGGGGGAATATCAGGAGAGACCCAGTACTTC. Encoded protein: CASSLGGISGETQYF.

This clonotype has a handful of counts. CDR3 coding DNA: TGTGCCAGCGGACCCCACAGGGGGAGTGACACCGGGGAGCTGTTTTTT. It encodes CASGPHRGSDTGELFF. The chain employs TRBV7-2 and TRBJ2-2; 8 nucleotides agree with TRBD1. Germline CDR1 and CDR2: SGHTA and FQGNSA. V was pared by 8 bases and J by 3 bases, with 11 bases of the junction left unmatched. CDR3 length equals 16 residues.

Only a few counts were recorded for this clonotype. The chain couples TRBV3-1 to TRBJ1-6; D call uncertain. This CDR3 is built from 15 residues. The V and J ends lost 2 bases and 10 bases respectively, with 15 bases between them. Per germline, CDR1 LGHDT and CDR2 YNNKEL (reference sequence). This CDR3 reads CASSQLHRIGSPLHF. CDR3 nucleotide sequence: TGTGCCAGCAGCCAACTCCACAGAATTGGATCACCCCTCCACTTT.

The V gene is TRBV28, the J gene TRBJ2-2; 10 positions agree with TRBD2. This CDR3 spans 16 amino acids. V shed 5 bases and J 6 bases; nucleotides not matched to a gene: 9. From germline, CDR1 is MDHEN and CDR2 SYDVKM. For the CDR3, the DNA is TGTGCCAGCAGTACTTTAGCGGGGGGAATCCCCGGGGAGCTGTTTTTT. Encoded protein: CASSTLAGGIPGELFF.

CDR3 in DNA: TGCGCCAGCAGCCAGGAGGGAGGGGTCGGTGAGCAGTTCTTC. Translated, it gives CASSQEGGVGEQFF. V is TRBV4-3 and J is TRBJ2-1, with 7 bases that match TRBD2. V lost 3 bases to trimming and J lost 9 bases; unmatched junction nucleotides: 8. Germline V gene data show CDR1 as LGHNA and CDR2 as YSLEER. CDR3 length: 14 residues.

The table lists this clonotype with a few counts. This chain joins TRBV5-1 and TRBJ2-4; 8 nucleotides agree with TRBD2. Per germline, CDR1 SGHRS and CDR2 YFSETQ. V trimming: 2 bases; J trimming: 5 bases; junction bases outside the gene matches: 3. This CDR3 has 14 amino acids. CDR3 loop: CASSFVSGENIQYF. CDR3 sequence (DNA): TGCGCCAGCAGCTTCGTTAGCGGGGAAAACATTCAGTACTTC.

This chain uses TRBV12-3 or TRBV12-4 with TRBJ1-5; possible D gene TRBD1, 6 bases. The CDR3 totals 13 residues. Trimming shortened V by 6 bases and J by 6 bases, and 12 bases separated the two germline ends. For the CDR3, the DNA is TGTGCCAGCAGAGGGACAAGGGGTCAGCCCCAGCATTTT. The encoded protein is CASRGTRGQPQHF.

The table lists this clonotype with a few counts. The CDR3, as DNA: TGCAGCGTTGGGAGTGGCGGGAAAAACATTCAGTACTTC. Its translation: CSVGSGGKNIQYF. The chain combines TRBV29-1 with TRBJ2-4; a possible D gene is TRBD2 (5 bases). Germline CDR1 and CDR2: SQVTM and ANQGSEA. Trimming shortened V by 4 bases and J by 4 bases, and 11 bases separated the two germline ends. The CDR3 totals 13 residues. The full variable domain, completed using reference TRBV29-1 and TRBJ2-4, is SAVISQKPSRDICQRGTSLTIQCQVDSQVTMMFWYRQQPGQSLTLIATANQGSEATYESGFVIDKFPISRPNLTFSTLTVSNMSPEDSSIYLCSVGSGGKNIQYFGAGTRLSVL.

This clonotype was observed a handful of times. This chain connects TRBV20-1 to TRBJ2-7; 10 nucleotides match TRBD1. Germline assignment: CDR1 DFQATT and CDR2 SNEGSKA (reference sequence). The CDR3 contains 16 residues. The V segment lost 5 bases and the J segment 7 bases; nucleotides outside the gene matches: 17. The CDR3 coding sequence is TGCAGTGCTGACGCCACCCGGGACAGGGGAGCAGGAGAGCAGTACTTC. Protein product: CSADATRDRGAGEQYF.

This clonotype was detected many times. The chain recombines TRBV10-3 with TRBJ2-5, with a tentative D call TRBD2 (5 bases). Looked up from germline, CDR1 is ENHRY and CDR2 is SYGVKD. This CDR3 comprises 14 residues. Between the trimmed V and J ends, which lost 6 bases and 0 bases, there was a span of 11 bases. DNA of the CDR3: TGTGCCATCAGGGGAGAGGGTTACCAAGAGACCCAGTACTTC. Amino acids: CAIRGEGYQETQYF.

With respect to this clonotype: A junction boundary mismatches the germline segment, possibly from a read error. The chain recombines TRBV12-3 or TRBV12-4 with TRBJ2-2, with D perhaps matching TRBD1 (6 bases). This CDR3 is built from 13 residues. CDR3 region: CASILQGSGELFF. The CDR3 coding sequence is TGTGCCAGCATTTTACAGGGCTCCGGGGAGCTGTTTTTT.

This clonotype was counted between two and nine times. The rearrangement joins TRBV21-1 to TRBJ1-2. TRBV21-1 is described as a pseudogene. This CDR3 is built from 14 residues. The CDR3 is CASSTGTANYGYTF. In nucleotides, the CDR3 is TGTGCCAGCAGCACAGGGACAGCTAACTATGGCTACACCTTC.

The genes are TRBV21-1 and TRBJ2-5; TRBD1 was called by the table and not checked on the DNA. TRBV21-1 is annotated as a pseudogene. The CDR3 consists of 13 residues. CDR3 loop: CASSNGQQETQYF. Written as DNA, the CDR3 is TGTGCCAGCAGCAATGGACAGCAAGAGACCCAGTACTTC.

V and J are TRBV21-1 and TRBJ2-3. TRBV21-1 has pseudogene status. The CDR3 extends over 15 amino acids. The CDR3 DNA sequence: TGTGCCAGCAGCAAAGACGCCGGGGACACAGATACGCAGTATTTT. Encoded protein: CASSKDAGDTDTQYF.

This clonotype was detected only a few times. The CDR3, as DNA: TGTGCCAGCAGCCCACCCCGACAGGACAGTTGGCTAGCGGGGTTACTAGCTAGCACAGATACGCAGTATTTT. This encodes CASSPPRQDSWLAGLLASTDTQYF. The chain joins TRBV7-8 to TRBJ2-3; 9 bases agree with TRBD2. CDR1 and CDR2 from the germline V gene are SGHVS and FQNEAQ. Trimming at V came to 5 bases and at J to 0 bases, leaving 30 bases not matched to a gene. The CDR3 is 24 residues long.

This clonotype was observed a handful of times. This sequence joins TRBV9 and TRBJ2-3; 11 nucleotides match TRBD2. V lost 0 bases, J lost 3 bases, and 9 bases stayed unmatched. The CDR3 has 18 amino acids. Germline V CDR1 and CDR2: SGDLS, YYNGEE. CDR3 amino acids: CASSVGRSSGGPTDTQYF. DNA of the CDR3: TGTGCCAGCAGCGTAGGTCGATCTAGCGGGGGGCCGACAGATACGCAGTATTTT.